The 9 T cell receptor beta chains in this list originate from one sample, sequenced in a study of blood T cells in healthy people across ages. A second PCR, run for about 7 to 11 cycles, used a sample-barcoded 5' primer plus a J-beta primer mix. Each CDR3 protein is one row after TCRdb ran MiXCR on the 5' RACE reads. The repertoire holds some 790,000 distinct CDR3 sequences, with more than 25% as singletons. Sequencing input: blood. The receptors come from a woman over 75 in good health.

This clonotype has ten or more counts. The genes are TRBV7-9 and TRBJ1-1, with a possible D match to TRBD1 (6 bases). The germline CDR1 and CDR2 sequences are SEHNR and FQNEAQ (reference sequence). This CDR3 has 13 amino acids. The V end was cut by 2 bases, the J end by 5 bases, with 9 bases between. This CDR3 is CASSLIGGTEAFF. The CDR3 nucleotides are TGTGCCAGCAGCTTAATAGGGGGGACTGAAGCTTTCTTT.

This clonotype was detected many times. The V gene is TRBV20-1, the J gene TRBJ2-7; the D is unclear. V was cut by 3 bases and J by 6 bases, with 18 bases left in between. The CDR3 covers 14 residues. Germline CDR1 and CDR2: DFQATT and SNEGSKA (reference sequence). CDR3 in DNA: TGCAGTGCTAGGAGGCGCGACACCTTGGGCGAGCAGTACTTC. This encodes CSARRRDTLGEQYF.

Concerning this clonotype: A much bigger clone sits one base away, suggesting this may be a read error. The CDR3 here is CVSGYGGSSTDTQYF. In nucleotides, the CDR3 is TGTGTCAGCGGTTATGGAGGCAGCAGCACAGATACGCAGTATTTT. This chain joins TRBV6-2 or TRBV6-3 and TRBJ2-3; perhaps TRBD2 as D (5 bases). The CDR3 is 15 amino acids. Germline values: CDR1 MNHEY, CDR2 SVGEGT.

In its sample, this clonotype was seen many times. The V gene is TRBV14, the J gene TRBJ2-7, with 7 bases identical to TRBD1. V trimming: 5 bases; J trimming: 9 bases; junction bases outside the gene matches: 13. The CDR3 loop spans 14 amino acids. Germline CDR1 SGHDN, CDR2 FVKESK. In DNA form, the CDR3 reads TGTGCCAGCAGCTATCGCCGGGACAGTATCGGGCAGTACTTC. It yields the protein CASSYRRDSIGQYF.

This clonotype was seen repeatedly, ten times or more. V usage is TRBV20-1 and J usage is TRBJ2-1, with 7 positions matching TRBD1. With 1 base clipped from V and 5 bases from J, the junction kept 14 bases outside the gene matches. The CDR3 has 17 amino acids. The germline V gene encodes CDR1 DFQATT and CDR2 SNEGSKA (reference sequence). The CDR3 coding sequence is TGCAGTGCTAGAGGACCTGGACAGGCCCTTGCTAACAATGAGCAGTTCTTC. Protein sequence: CSARGPGQALANNEQFF.

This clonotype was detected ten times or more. CDR3 loop: CASSLRGQGTYNEQFF. The CDR3 DNA sequence: TGCGCCAGCAGCCTAAGGGGACAGGGGACATACAATGAGCAGTTCTTC. The chain recombines TRBV5-1 with TRBJ2-1; 10 bases align to TRBD1. This CDR3 has 16 amino acids. The germline gives CDR1 SGHRS, CDR2 YFSETQ. V shed 4 bases, J shed 4 bases, and the junction held 8 bases outside the gene matches.

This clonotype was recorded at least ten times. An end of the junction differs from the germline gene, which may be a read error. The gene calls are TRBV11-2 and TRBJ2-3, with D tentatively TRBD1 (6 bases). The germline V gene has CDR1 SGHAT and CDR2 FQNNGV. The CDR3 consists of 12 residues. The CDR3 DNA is TGTGCCAGCAGTTTAGGGGGAAACACGCAGTATTTT. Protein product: CASSLGGNTQYF. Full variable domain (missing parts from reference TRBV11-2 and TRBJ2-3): EAGVAQSPRYKIIEKRQSVAFWCNPISGHATLYWYQQILGQGPKLLIQFQNNGVVDDSQLPKDRFSAERLKGVDSTLKIQPAKLEDSAVYLCASSLGGNTQYFGPGTRLTVL.

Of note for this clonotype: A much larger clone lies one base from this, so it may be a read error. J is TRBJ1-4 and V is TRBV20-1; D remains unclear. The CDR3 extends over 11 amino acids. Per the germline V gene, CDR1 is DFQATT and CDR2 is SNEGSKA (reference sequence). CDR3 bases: TGCAGTGGCGCAACTAATGAAGAACTGTTTTTT. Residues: CSGATNEELFF.

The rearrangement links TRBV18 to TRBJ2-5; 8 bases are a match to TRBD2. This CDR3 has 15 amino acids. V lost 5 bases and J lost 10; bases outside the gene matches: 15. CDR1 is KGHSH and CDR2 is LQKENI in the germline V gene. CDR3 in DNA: TGTGCCAGCTCAGTAATAGCGGGGACCGCCGGGGACCAGTACTTC. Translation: CASSVIAGTAGDQYF.